The rows below give T cell receptor beta chains drawn from one sample of a study of OX40 agonist ivuxolimab in advanced cancers. Data came from immunoSEQ multiplex PCR; TCRdb stores just in-frame clones and leaves some out. The sample holds some 77,000 clones, about 90% seen once. The input for sequencing was CD4+ or CD8+ T cells sorted from blood, taken in a trial of the OX40 agonist ivuxolimab. The receptor set was obtained from an adult with an advanced solid tumor such as melanoma, head and neck, liver or kidney cancer. Each CDR3 is given with its conserved first and last residue. A D gene is named only where the DNA matches it firmly. Size is stated for part of the rows, as once, few or many counts, or as a class when the clone is expanded.

TRBV2	TRBJ1-4	.	.	CASRTYPEKLFF	TGTGCCAGCCGGACCTATCCCGAAAAACTGTTTTTT
TRBV15	TRBJ1-4	.	TRBD1	CATSRDRGGEKLFF	TGTGCCACCAGCAGGGACAGGGGAGGCGAAAAACTGTTTTTT
TRBV10-3	TRBJ2-2	.	TRBD1	CATGTVNTGELFF	TGTGCCACGGGGACAGTGAACACCGGGGAGCTGTTTTTT
TRBV5-8	TRBJ2-1	.	TRBD2	CASIQGLAGIYNEQFF	TGTGCCAGCATCCAGGGGCTAGCGGGAATCTACAATGAGCAGTTCTTC
TRBV6-5	TRBJ1-1	.	.	CASSYSGGTEAFF	TGTGCCAGCAGTTACTCGGGGGGCACTGAAGCTTTCTTT
TRBV10-1	TRBJ2-3	once	TRBD2	CASSSGLVTDTQYF	TGCGCCAGCAGTTCGGGACTAGTAACAGATACGCAGTATTTT
TRBV28	TRBJ1-5	.	.	CAAGGGAIHQPQHF	TGTGCCGCGGGTGGGGGGGCTATCCATCAGCCCCAGCATTTT
TRBV5-1	TRBJ2-1	.	.	CASSSQGIGYNEQFF	TGCGCCAGCAGCTCTCAGGGGATCGGCTACAATGAGCAGTTCTTC
TRBV10-3	TRBJ2-3	.	TRBD2	CAIRGLYVREEGPTDTQYF	TGTGCCATCAGGGGATTGTATGTTCGGGAGGAGGGGCCCACAGATACGCAGTATTTT
TRBV28	TRBJ2-3	.	TRBD2	CASSSNGGDFTDTQYF	TGTGCCAGCAGTTCGAACGGGGGGGACTTCACAGATACGCAGTATTTT
TRBV6-4	TRBJ2-5	.	TRBD2	CASSAGGTQYF	TGTGCCAGCAGTGCGGGGGGGACCCAGTACTTC
TRBV10-3	TRBJ2-2	.	TRBD2	CATTIAGGETGELFF	TGTGCCACCACGATCGCGGGAGGAGAAACCGGGGAGCTGTTTTTT
TRBV18	TRBJ2-3	.	TRBD1	CASSTRQGAEDTQYF	TGTGCCAGCTCAACACGACAGGGGGCAGAAGATACGCAGTATTTT
TRBV4-2	TRBJ2-5	.	.	CASSRSGLQETQYF	TGTGCCAGCAGCCGATCTGGACTACAAGAGACCCAGTACTTC
TRBV18	TRBJ2-5	few	.	CASSVQSSVGETQYF	TGTGCCAGCTCAGTCCAATCTAGCGTAGGAGAGACCCAGTACTTC
TRBV11-3	TRBJ2-7	once	TRBD1	CASNRDSSYEQYF	TGTGCCAGCAACCGGGACAGCTCCTACGAGCAGTACTTC
TRBV19	TRBJ2-3	.	.	CASSRQDTDTQYF	TGTGCCAGTAGTCGTCAGGACACAGATACGCAGTATTTT
TRBV6-6	TRBJ2-1	.	.	CASIRDSYNEQFF	TGTGCCAGCATACGGGACTCCTACAATGAGCAGTTCTTC
TRBV12-5	TRBJ2-7	.	.	CASGYQAYEQYF	TGTGCTAGTGGTTATCAAGCCTACGAGCAGTACTTC
TRBV10-1	TRBJ2-3	once	TRBD2	CASSESGGGGTDTQYF	TGCGCCAGCAGTGAGTCCGGGGGAGGGGGCACAGATACGCAGTATTTT
TRBV19	TRBJ1-2	.	TRBD1	CASSPRRFWTGGQGIYGYTF	TGTGCCAGTAGTCCCCGACGTTTTTGGACAGGAGGCCAAGGGATCTATGGCTACACCTTC
TRBV6-5	TRBJ1-4	.	TRBD1	CASSSGTGGEKLFF	TGTGCCAGCAGTTCCGGGACAGGCGGTGAAAAACTGTTTTTT
TRBV19	TRBJ2-7	.	TRBD2	CASSRTSGDTYEQYF	TGTGCCAGTAGTCGGACTAGCGGGGATACCTACGAGCAGTACTTC
TRBV20-1	TRBJ1-1	.	.	CSGGGRPEAFF	TGCAGTGGGGGGGGGCGTCCTGAAGCTTTCTTT
TRBV7-2	TRBJ2-3	.	.	CASSLEGGFLTDTQYF	TGTGCCAGCAGCTTAGAGGGGGGTTTCCTCACAGATACGCAGTATTTT
TRBV11-3	TRBJ2-1	.	TRBD2	CASSSRGYAGVGNEQFF	TGTGCCAGCAGCTCTAGAGGGTATGCGGGAGTAGGAAATGAGCAGTTCTTC
TRBV15	TRBJ2-1	.	.	CATSSDYQRQYNEQFF	TGTGCCACCAGCAGCGACTATCAGAGACAGTACAATGAGCAGTTCTTC
TRBV7-2	TRBJ2-1	.	.	CASSLSWRGAGSGEQFF	TGTGCCAGCAGCTTAAGTTGGAGGGGGGCAGGGAGTGGTGAGCAGTTCTTC
TRBV7-7	TRBJ2-3	once	.	CASSSLGTDTQYF	TGTGCCAGCAGCAGCTTGGGCACAGATACGCAGTATTTT
TRBV7-8	TRBJ1-1	.	.	CASSLGFTEQTEAFF	TGTGCCAGCAGCTTAGGCTTCACAGAACAAACTGAAGCTTTCTTT
TRBV5-4	TRBJ2-7	once	TRBD2	CASSLGLAEIYEQYF	TGTGCCAGCAGCTTGGGTCTAGCGGAGATCTACGAGCAGTACTTC
TRBV6-6	TRBJ2-7	once	TRBD2	CASREGLAGNYEQYF	TGTGCCAGCCGGGAGGGACTAGCGGGAAACTACGAGCAGTACTTC
TRBV30	TRBJ1-1	few	.	CAWSVGENTEAFF	TGTGCCTGGAGTGTTGGAGAGAACACTGAAGCTTTCTTT
TRBV19	TRBJ2-1	.	TRBD1	CASSRTGGAEFF	TGTGCCAGTAGCCGCACAGGGGGCGCTGAGTTCTTC
TRBV7-2	TRBJ2-3	.	.	CASSSYTDTQYF	TGTGCCAGCAGCTCGTACACAGATACGCAGTATTTT
TRBV7-9	TRBJ2-3	.	TRBD2	CASSPGLAPDTQYF	TGTGCCAGCAGCCCCGGACTAGCCCCAGATACGCAGTATTTT
TRBV19	TRBJ1-1	.	.	CASSIDGTMGTEAFF	TGTGCCAGTAGTATAGACGGGACAATGGGTACTGAAGCTTTCTTT
TRBV11-2	TRBJ2-1	.	.	CASSLELGHSYNEQFF	TGTGCCAGCAGCTTAGAGTTAGGACACTCCTACAATGAGCAGTTCTTC
TRBV6-1	TRBJ1-2	.	TRBD1	CASSELAGGYGYTF	TGTGCCAGCAGTGAACTGGCAGGGGGCTATGGCTACACCTTC
TRBV7-3	TRBJ2-1	.	TRBD2	CASKAGGPYNEQFF	TGTGCCAGCAAGGCGGGGGGGCCCTACAATGAGCAGTTCTTC
TRBV5-6	TRBJ2-1	.	.	CASSLMGRSSYNEQFF	TGTGCCAGCAGCTTGATGGGCAGGAGCTCCTACAATGAGCAGTTCTTC
TRBV11-2	TRBJ2-7	.	TRBD2	CASSSLAGGQEQYF	TGTGCCAGCAGCTCTTTAGCGGGGGGGCAAGAGCAGTACTTC
TRBV4-1	TRBJ1-1	.	.	CASSQVGGGPFEAFF	TGCGCCAGCAGCCAAGTCGGTGGGGGGCCCTTTGAAGCTTTCTTT
TRBV6-5	TRBJ2-3	.	.	CASSYASGSTDTQYF	TGTGCCAGCAGTTACGCGAGCGGGAGCACAGATACGCAGTATTTT
TRBV5-1	TRBJ2-1	once	TRBD2	CASSPGLAGVNEQFF	TGCGCCAGCAGCCCGGGGCTAGCGGGGGTCAATGAGCAGTTCTTC
TRBV5-6	TRBJ2-5	.	TRBD2	CASSRHWGGETQYF	TGTGCCAGCAGCCGGCACTGGGGGGGAGAGACCCAGTACTTC
TRBV18	TRBJ2-2	.	TRBD1	CASSRDRLSNTGELFF	TGTGCCAGCTCCAGGGACAGGCTCTCGAACACCGGGGAGCTGTTTTTT
TRBV2	TRBJ2-2	few	.	CASRSENTGELFF	TGTGCCAGCAGGTCCGAAAACACCGGGGAGCTGTTTTTT
TRBV10-1	TRBJ1-2	.	.	CASSENSRGDYTF	TGCGCCAGCAGTGAAAACAGCCGGGGGGACTACACCTTC
TRBV7-2	TRBJ2-1	.	TRBD2	CASGERGLYNEQFF	TGTGCCAGCGGGGAGCGGGGGCTCTACAATGAGCAGTTCTTC
TRBV7-2	TRBJ2-2	.	.	CASSFGLSALTGELFF	TGTGCCAGCAGCTTCGGCTTGAGCGCCCTCACCGGGGAGCTGTTTTTT
TRBV6-1	TRBJ2-3	.	.	CASSDRSQTDTQYF	TGTGCCAGCAGTGATAGGAGCCAGACAGATACGCAGTATTTT
TRBV5-1	TRBJ2-3	.	.	CASSGGSGSTDTQYF	TGCGCCAGCAGCGGGGGTTCGGGTAGCACAGATACGCAGTATTTT
TRBV20-1	TRBJ1-1	few	.	CSAREAFF	TGCAGTGCTAGAGAGGCTTTCTTT
TRBV5-4	TRBJ1-1	.	.	CASSYDDGAFF	TGTGCCAGCAGTTATGATGATGGAGCTTTCTTT